This T cell receptor beta chain is drawn from a study of cytomegalovirus exposure and HLA in healthy donors. Study-wide results and caveats: V- and J-gene trimming in TCR beta was tied to a missense DCLRE1C variant by an analysis performed later.

The sample holds a few counts of this clone. Antigen unknown. Germline assignment: CDR1 MNHEY and CDR2 SMNVEV (reference sequence). The V segment lost 6 bases and the J segment 4 bases; nucleotides outside the gene matches: 7. The CDR3 contains 14 residues. Both 60 Vbeta primers and 13 Jbeta primers went into the PCR. This table comes from immunoSEQ multiplex PCR, and its TCRdb copy is limited to in-frame clones, with some not included. Here the sample spans 60,000 to 75,000 clones, roughly 78% being singletons. The TCR sequence derives from a woman aged 40 to 50 in good health and CMV-seropositive. Sequenced input: PBMCs. The V call is TRBV27, the J call TRBJ1-1, with 8 bases matching TRBD1. The CDR3 is CASSQDRVSTEAFF. CDR3 coding DNA: TGTGCCAGCAGCCAGGACAGGGTTAGCACTGAAGCTTTCTTT.